The rows below give T cell receptor beta chains drawn from one sample of a study of shared clonotypes between healthy human individuals. Clones were read by immunoSEQ multiplex PCR, and TCRdb kept only the in-frame ones, dropping some. Among around 95,000 clones listed, approximately 51% were seen once. Sequencing input: PBMCs. The receptors originated from a woman aged 40 to 49 in good health. Some clones in this sample may be carry-over from other donors' samples. CDR3s include the opening cysteine and the closing phenylalanine or tryptophan. Each record gives: J gene, V gene, CDR3 protein.

j_call: TRBJ2-7
v_call: TRBV4-3
cdr3_aa: CASSQDMDSYEQYF

j_call: TRBJ1-3
v_call: TRBV5-1
cdr3_aa: CASSSTGTGEGNTIYF

j_call: TRBJ2-5
v_call: TRBV30
cdr3_aa: CALSRQLAGAEETQYF

j_call: TRBJ1-1
v_call: TRBV6-5
cdr3_aa: CASSYGTLAFF

j_call: TRBJ1-1
v_call: TRBV28
cdr3_aa: CGAGAFEAFF

j_call: TRBJ2-1
v_call: TRBV29-1
cdr3_aa: CSVERSGGLINEQFF

j_call: TRBJ1-3
v_call: TRBV6-5
cdr3_aa: CASSRQGRSGNTIYF

j_call: TRBJ1-4
v_call: TRBV28
cdr3_aa: CARSLEPQDRLNEKLFF

j_call: TRBJ2-1
v_call: TRBV7-2
cdr3_aa: CASSSGTSGFPFYNEQFF

j_call: TRBJ1-5
v_call: TRBV28
cdr3_aa: CASSLVSGGLQPQHF

j_call: TRBJ1-5
v_call: TRBV30
cdr3_aa: CAWSRGRLGSDSNQPQHF

j_call: TRBJ1-2
v_call: TRBV4-1
cdr3_aa: CASSQAPGDGYTF

j_call: TRBJ1-1
v_call: TRBV7-8
cdr3_aa: CASSLNRATEAFF

j_call: TRBJ1-6
v_call: TRBV30
cdr3_aa: CAWSGRGNSPLHF

j_call: TRBJ2-1
v_call: TRBV11-2
cdr3_aa: CASSLSTSGSYNEQFF

j_call: TRBJ2-3
v_call: TRBV6-5
cdr3_aa: CASSHGLQSTDTQYF

j_call: TRBJ2-5
v_call: TRBV4-3
cdr3_aa: CASSQDQGALETQYF

j_call: TRBJ2-7
v_call: TRBV5-5
cdr3_aa: CASSTTTGTGTGAQYF

j_call: TRBJ1-2
v_call: TRBV4-1
cdr3_aa: CASSQDLRLDGYTF

j_call: TRBJ1-2
v_call: TRBV7-9
cdr3_aa: CASSFTNYGYTF

j_call: TRBJ2-2
v_call: TRBV7-9
cdr3_aa: CASSWPRDRANTGELFF

j_call: TRBJ1-1
v_call: TRBV28
cdr3_aa: CASSPTAPVKGVTEAFF

j_call: TRBJ2-1
v_call: TRBV20-1
cdr3_aa: CSAGGLFF

j_call: TRBJ1-2
v_call: TRBV2
cdr3_aa: CASRMPEPYGYTF

j_call: TRBJ2-7
v_call: TRBV19
cdr3_aa: CASSIRGIYSYEQYF

j_call: TRBJ2-1
v_call: TRBV5-1
cdr3_aa: CASSLAQGGYEQFF

j_call: TRBJ2-7
v_call: TRBV7-9
cdr3_aa: CASSPGSGYEQYF

j_call: TRBJ2-5
v_call: TRBV6-5
cdr3_aa: CASSPSDETQYF

j_call: TRBJ2-7
v_call: TRBV5-1
cdr3_aa: CASSAGSTYEQYF

j_call: TRBJ2-1
v_call: TRBV5-1
cdr3_aa: CASSTGQGALLFF

j_call: TRBJ1-5
v_call: TRBV30
cdr3_aa: CAWSRTVSNQPQHF

j_call: TRBJ2-7
v_call: TRBV4-1
cdr3_aa: CASSQDEQGVWEQYF

j_call: TRBJ2-5
v_call: TRBV5-4
cdr3_aa: CASSKTRQETQYF

j_call: TRBJ2-6
v_call: TRBV29-1
cdr3_aa: CSVASLAEARTGANVLTF

j_call: TRBJ1-2
v_call: TRBV7-9
cdr3_aa: CASSRTGEGFGYTF

j_call: TRBJ1-4
v_call: TRBV4-1
cdr3_aa: CASSQGDRLTTNEKLFF

j_call: TRBJ2-7
v_call: TRBV4-2
cdr3_aa: CASSFLRYSPYEQYF

j_call: .
v_call: TRBV7-2
cdr3_aa: CASSPGGSSTGPYEQYF

j_call: TRBJ1-4
v_call: TRBV9
cdr3_aa: CASSAGATNEKLFF

j_call: TRBJ1-2
v_call: TRBV5-6
cdr3_aa: CASSLDSPDYGYTF

j_call: TRBJ2-7
v_call: TRBV4-2
cdr3_aa: CASSLGAAAVSYEQYF

j_call: TRBJ1-2
v_call: TRBV2
cdr3_aa: CASSEAATIYGYTF

j_call: TRBJ1-4
v_call: TRBV2
cdr3_aa: CASRYTPTGFNEKLFF

j_call: TRBJ2-7
v_call: TRBV4-2
cdr3_aa: CASSQAPGQGYEQYF

j_call: TRBJ2-5
v_call: TRBV9
cdr3_aa: CASSEAGDVETQYF

j_call: TRBJ2-3
v_call: TRBV4-1
cdr3_aa: CASSQDSSSGSSDTQYF

j_call: TRBJ1-3
v_call: TRBV7-2
cdr3_aa: CASSVDSRTGNTIYF